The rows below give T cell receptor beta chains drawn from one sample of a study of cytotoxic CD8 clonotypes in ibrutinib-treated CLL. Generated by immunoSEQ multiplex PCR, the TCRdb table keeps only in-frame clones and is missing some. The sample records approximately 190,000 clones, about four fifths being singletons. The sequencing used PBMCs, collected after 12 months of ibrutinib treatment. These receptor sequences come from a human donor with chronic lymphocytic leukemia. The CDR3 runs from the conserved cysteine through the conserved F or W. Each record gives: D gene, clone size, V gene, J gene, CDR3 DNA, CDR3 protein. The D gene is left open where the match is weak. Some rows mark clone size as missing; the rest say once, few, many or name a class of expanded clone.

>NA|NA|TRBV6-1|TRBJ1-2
TGTGCCAGCAGAAGGGTCTCCCACTATGGCTACACCTTC
CASRRVSHYGYTF
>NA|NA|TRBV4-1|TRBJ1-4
TGCGCCAGCAGCCAAGTTAGGGGGGGAGCAACTAATGAAAAACTGTTTTTT
CASSQVRGGATNEKLFF
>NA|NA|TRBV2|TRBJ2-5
TGTGCCAGCAGTGAATCGACTCGCTCGGGAGAGACCCAGTACTTC
CASSESTRSGETQYF
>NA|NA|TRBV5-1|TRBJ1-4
TGCGCCAGCAGCAGACAGTCTAACGGGGAAAAACTGTTTTTT
CASSRQSNGEKLFF
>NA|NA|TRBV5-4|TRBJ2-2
TGTGCCAGCAGCAAGTCTCCGCTAAACACCGGGGAGCTGTTTTTT
CASSKSPLNTGELFF
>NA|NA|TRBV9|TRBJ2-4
TGTGCCAGCAGCGTAGTCGGACGGAACCTAAACATTCAGTACTTC
CASSVVGRNLNIQYF
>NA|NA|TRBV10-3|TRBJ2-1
TGTGCCATCATGGGAGGCATCGAGCAGTTCTTC
CAIMGGIEQFF
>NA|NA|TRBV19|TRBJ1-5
TGTGCCAGTAGTCCCCAGGGTAGACAGCCCCAGCATTTT
CASSPQGRQPQHF
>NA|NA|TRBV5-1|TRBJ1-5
TGCGCCAGCAAGGCAGGGTGGGGGAGCAATCAGCCCCAGCATTTT
CASKAGWGSNQPQHF
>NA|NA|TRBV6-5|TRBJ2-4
TGTGCCAGCAGTCCCACCGCCGACATTCAGTACTTC
CASSPTADIQYF
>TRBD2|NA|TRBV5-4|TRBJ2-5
TGTGCCAGCAGCGCCGGGACTAGCGGGCAAGAGACCCAGTACTTC
CASSAGTSGQETQYF
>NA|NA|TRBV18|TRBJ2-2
TGTGCCAGCTCACCCCTACGGTGGGGAGTGAACACCGGGGAGCTGTTTTTT
CASSPLRWGVNTGELFF
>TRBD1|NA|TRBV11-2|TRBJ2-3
TGTGCCAGCAGCTTCTTATTGGGACAGCTGGATACGCAGTATTTT
CASSFLLGQLDTQYF
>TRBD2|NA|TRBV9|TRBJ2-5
TGTGCCAGCAGCGCGACTAGCGGGTACGAGACCCAGTACTTC
CASSATSGYETQYF
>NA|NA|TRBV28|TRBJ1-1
TGTGCCAGCAGTTTCCCAGGGGCAGGGGAAACTGAAGCTTTCTTT
CASSFPGAGETEAFF
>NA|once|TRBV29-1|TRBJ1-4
TGCAGCGCCTCTTTGAGAAAACTGTTTTTT
CSASLRKLFF
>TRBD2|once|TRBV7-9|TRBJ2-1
TGTGCCAGCAGCCCGGGACTAGCACCCCTCGGGGAGCAGTTCTTC
CASSPGLAPLGEQFF
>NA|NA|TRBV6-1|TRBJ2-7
TGTGCCAGCAGGGAGGGACACCTCTCCTACGAGCAGTACTTC
CASREGHLSYEQYF
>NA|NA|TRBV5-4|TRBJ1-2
TGTGCCAGCAGCTTGGTCGGTAACTATGGCTACACCTTC
CASSLVGNYGYTF
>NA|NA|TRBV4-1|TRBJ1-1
TGCGCCAGCAGCCAGCCGGGTCTTTGGGACACTGAAGCTTTCTTT
CASSQPGLWDTEAFF
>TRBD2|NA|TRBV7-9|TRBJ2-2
TGTGCCAGCAGCTTAGCGGCTTTAGCGGGAGTCGGCCGGGAGCTGTTTTTT
CASSLAALAGVGRELFF
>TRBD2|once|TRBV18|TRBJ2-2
TGTGCCAGCTCATTGACTAGCGGGAGTACCGGGGAGCTGTTTTTT
CASSLTSGSTGELFF
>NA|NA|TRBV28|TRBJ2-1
TGTGCCAGCAGTTTGAGGGACTCCTACAATGAGCAGTTCTTC
CASSLRDSYNEQFF
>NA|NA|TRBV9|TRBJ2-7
TGTGCCAGCAGCGTATTTGACCCTACTACCTACGAGCAGTACTTC
CASSVFDPTTYEQYF
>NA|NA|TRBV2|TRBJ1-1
TGTGCCAGCAGTGAAACAGGGACGAACACTGAAGCTTTCTTT
CASSETGTNTEAFF
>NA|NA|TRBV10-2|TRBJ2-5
TGCGCCACAGCCTCCTTACAAGAGACCCAGTACTTC
CATASLQETQYF
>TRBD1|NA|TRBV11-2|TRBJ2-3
TGTGCCAGCAGCTTAGGAAGGGACAGCAAGTATTTT
CASSLGRDSKYF
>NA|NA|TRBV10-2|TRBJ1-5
TGCGCCAGCAGTGAGGCCACAGGGTTTCAGCCCCAGCATTTT
CASSEATGFQPQHF
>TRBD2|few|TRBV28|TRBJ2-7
TGTGCCAGCAGTTTAAGGGACGGGAGGAGGGAGCAGTACTTC
CASSLRDGRREQYF
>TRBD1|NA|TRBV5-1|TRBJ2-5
TGCGCCAGCAGCTTGAGTGGGACAGGGGGCTTAGAGACCCAGTACTTC
CASSLSGTGGLETQYF
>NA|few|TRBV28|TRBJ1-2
TGTGCCAGCAGTTTTTCGGTCTATGGCTACACCTTC
CASSFSVYGYTF
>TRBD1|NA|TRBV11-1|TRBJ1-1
TGTGCCAGCAGCTTTACAGGGGAGCTTCCTGAAGCTTTCTTT
CASSFTGELPEAFF
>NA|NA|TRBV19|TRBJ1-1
TGTGCCAGCGGTATCCTGAACACTGAAGCTTTCTTT
CASGILNTEAFF
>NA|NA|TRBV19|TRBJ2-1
TGTGCCAGTAGTATAGGGGGCCGACAAAAGGAGTTCTTC
CASSIGGRQKEFF
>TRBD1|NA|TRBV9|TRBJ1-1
TGTGCCAGCAGCGTATGGACAGGGAACACTGAAGCTTTCTTT
CASSVWTGNTEAFF
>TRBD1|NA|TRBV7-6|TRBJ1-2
TGTGCCAGCAGCTCAACCAGGGGGCCTACAATAGAGTATGGCTACACCTTC
CASSSTRGPTIEYGYTF
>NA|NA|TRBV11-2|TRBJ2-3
TGTGCCAGCAGCTTATATGGAGATACGCAGTATTTT
CASSLYGDTQYF
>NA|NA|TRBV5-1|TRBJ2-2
TGCGCCAGCAGCTTGTCAGGGGATCTGCTGTTTTTT
CASSLSGDLLFF
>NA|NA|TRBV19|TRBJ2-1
TGTGCCAGTAACAGGACACCAAACAATGAGCAGTTCTTC
CASNRTPNNEQFF
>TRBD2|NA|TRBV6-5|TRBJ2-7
TGTGCCAGCAGTTACTCGACTAGCCCCTCCTACGAGCAGTACTTC
CASSYSTSPSYEQYF
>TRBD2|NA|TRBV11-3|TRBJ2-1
TGTGCCAGCAGCTCCGGGAGGACTAGCGGGATCAATGAGCAGTTCTTC
CASSSGRTSGINEQFF